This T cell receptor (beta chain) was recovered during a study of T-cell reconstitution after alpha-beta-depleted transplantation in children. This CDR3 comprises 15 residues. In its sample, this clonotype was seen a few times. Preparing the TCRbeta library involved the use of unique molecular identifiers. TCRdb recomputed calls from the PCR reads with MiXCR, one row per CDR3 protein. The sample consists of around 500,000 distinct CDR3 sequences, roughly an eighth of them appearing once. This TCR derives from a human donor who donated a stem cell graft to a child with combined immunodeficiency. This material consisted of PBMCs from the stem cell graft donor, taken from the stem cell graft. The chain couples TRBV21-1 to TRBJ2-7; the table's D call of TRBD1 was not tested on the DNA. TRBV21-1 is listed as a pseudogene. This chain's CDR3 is CASSKRDGKTYEQYF. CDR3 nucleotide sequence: TGTGCCAGCAGCAAACGGGACGGGAAGACCTACGAGCAGTACTTC.